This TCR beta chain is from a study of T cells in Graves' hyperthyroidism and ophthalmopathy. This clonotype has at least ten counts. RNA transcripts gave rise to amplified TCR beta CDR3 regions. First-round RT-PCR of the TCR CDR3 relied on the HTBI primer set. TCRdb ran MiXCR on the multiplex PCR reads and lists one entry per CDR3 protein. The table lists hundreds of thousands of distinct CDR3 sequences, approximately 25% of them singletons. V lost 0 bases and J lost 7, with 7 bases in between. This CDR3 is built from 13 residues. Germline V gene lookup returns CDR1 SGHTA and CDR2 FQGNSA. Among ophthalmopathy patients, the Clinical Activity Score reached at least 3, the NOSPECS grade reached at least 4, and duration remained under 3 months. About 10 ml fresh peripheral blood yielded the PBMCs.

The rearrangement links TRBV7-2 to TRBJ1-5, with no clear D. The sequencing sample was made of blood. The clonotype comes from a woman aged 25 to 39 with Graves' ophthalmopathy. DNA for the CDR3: TGTGCCAGCAGCTTAGCACTCGGGCAGCCCCAGCATTTT. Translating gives CASSLALGQPQHF.